The text below deals with one T cell receptor (beta chain). The data originate from a study of blood T cell repertoires in COVID-19. Original data processing: Reference gene primer amplification in the assay estimated nucleated cell counts. Clones were read by immunoSEQ multiplex PCR, and TCRdb kept only the in-frame ones, dropping some. Clone size and V and J calls were adopted from that table, with D and trimming inferred from the DNA. The data contain about 100,000 clones, 80% of them singletons. V lost 1 base and J 5 bases, leaving 6 bases between the germline ends. This CDR3 region has 13 residues. Germline-derived CDR1 and CDR2 are SGHAT and FQNNGV.

The TCR comes from a woman between 70 and 85 years old with acute or convalescent COVID-19. The chain recombines TRBV11-2 with TRBJ1-5, with D unresolved. Sequencing was performed on peripheral blood. The CDR3: CASSLATYQPQHF. The CDR3, as DNA: TGTGCCAGCAGCTTAGCAACTTATCAGCCCCAGCATTTT.